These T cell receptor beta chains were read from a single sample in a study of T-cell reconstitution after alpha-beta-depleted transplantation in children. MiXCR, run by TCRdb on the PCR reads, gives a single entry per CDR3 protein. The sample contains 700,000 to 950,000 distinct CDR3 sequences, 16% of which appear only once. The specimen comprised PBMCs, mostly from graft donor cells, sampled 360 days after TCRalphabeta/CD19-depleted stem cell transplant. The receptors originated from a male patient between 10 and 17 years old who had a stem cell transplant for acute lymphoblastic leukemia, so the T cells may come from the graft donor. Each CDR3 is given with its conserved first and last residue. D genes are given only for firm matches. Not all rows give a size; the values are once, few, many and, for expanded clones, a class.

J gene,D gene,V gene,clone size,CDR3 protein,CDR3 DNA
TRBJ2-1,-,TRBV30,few,CAWGMGLSVRNEQFF,TGTGCCTGGGGAATGGGGCTAAGTGTAAGGAATGAGCAGTTCTTC
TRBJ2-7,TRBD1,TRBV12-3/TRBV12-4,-,CASSSSPNRGGEQYF,TGTGCCAGCAGTTCGAGTCCCAACAGGGGCGGTGAGCAGTACTTC
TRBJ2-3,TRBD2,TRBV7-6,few,CASSLNDWTSGADTQYF,TGTGCCAGCAGCTTGAACGATTGGACTAGCGGGGCAGATACGCAGTATTTT
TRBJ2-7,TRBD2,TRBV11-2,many,CASRGLSSYEQYF,TGTGCCAGCAGGGGACTATCCTCCTACGAGCAGTACTTC
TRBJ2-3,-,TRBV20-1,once,CSARDGGSVDTQYF,TGCAGTGCCCGGGACGGGGGCTCTGTGGATACGCAGTATTTT
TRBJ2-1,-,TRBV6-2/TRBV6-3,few,CASSSHHTRKINEQFF,TGTGCCAGCAGTTCCCACCATACTAGAAAGATCAATGAGCAGTTCTTC
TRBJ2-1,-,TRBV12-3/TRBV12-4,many,CASNPGPRNEQFF,TGTGCCAGCAACCCCGGGCCTAGAAATGAGCAGTTCTTC
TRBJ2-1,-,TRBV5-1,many,CASSLIDGNEQFF,TGCGCCAGCAGCTTGATCGACGGGAATGAGCAGTTCTTC
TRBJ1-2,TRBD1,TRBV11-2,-,CASRPTGQPYGYTF,TGTGCCAGCAGACCGACGGGACAGCCCTATGGCTACACCTTC
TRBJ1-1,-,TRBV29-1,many,CSLGGQRNTEAFF,TGCAGCCTGGGAGGGCAGCGGAACACTGAAGCTTTCTTT
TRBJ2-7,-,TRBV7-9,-,CASSWDLFYEQYF,TGTGCCAGCAGCTGGGACCTTTTCTACGAGCAGTACTTC
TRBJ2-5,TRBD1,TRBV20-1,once,CSARDRRGRETQYF,TGCAGTGCTAGAGATCGCAGGGGGCGGGAGACCCAGTACTTC
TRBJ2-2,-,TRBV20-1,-,CSAARENTNTGELFF,TGCAGTGCAGCTCGGGAAAACACGAACACCGGGGAGCTGTTTTTT
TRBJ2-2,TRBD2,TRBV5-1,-,CASSLRGAGDLGGELFF,TGCGCCAGCAGCTTACGCGGTGCGGGGGACTTAGGCGGGGAGCTGTTTTTT
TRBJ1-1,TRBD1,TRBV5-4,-,CASSFTGQGALESGNTEAFF,TGTGCCAGCAGCTTCACGGGACAGGGGGCGTTAGAATCCGGAAACACTGAAGCTTTCTTT
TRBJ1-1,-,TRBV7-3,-,CASSPWGGLEAFF,TGTGCCAGCAGCCCATGGGGGGGGCTAGAAGCTTTCTTT
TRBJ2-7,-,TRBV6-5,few,CASSYSSFSEQYF,TGTGCCAGCAGTTACTCGAGTTTCTCCGAGCAGTACTTC
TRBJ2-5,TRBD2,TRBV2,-,CASSLRTSGGSAQYF,TGTGCCAGCAGCCTTCGGACTAGCGGGGGATCGGCCCAGTACTTC
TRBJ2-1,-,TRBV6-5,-,CASSYSRVAPGAYNEQFF,TGTGCCAGCAGTTACTCGAGGGTAGCCCCCGGGGCCTACAATGAGCAGTTCTTC
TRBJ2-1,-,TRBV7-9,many,CASSLLTKKGLNEQFF,TGTGCCAGCAGCTTACTAACTAAAAAGGGGTTAAATGAGCAGTTCTTC
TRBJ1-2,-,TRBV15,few,CATSRDTNYGYTF,TGTGCCACCAGCAGGGATACCAACTATGGCTACACCTTC
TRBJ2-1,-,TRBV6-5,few,CASSYYSENNEQFF,TGTGCCAGCAGTTACTATTCTGAAAACAATGAGCAGTTCTTC
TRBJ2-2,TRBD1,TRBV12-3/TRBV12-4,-,CASSLTGATGELFF,TGTGCCAGCAGCCTAACAGGGGCGACCGGGGAGCTGTTTTTT
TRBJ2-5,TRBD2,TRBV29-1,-,CSVESGLGIETQYF,TGCAGCGTTGAGTCGGGACTAGGTATTGAGACCCAGTACTTC
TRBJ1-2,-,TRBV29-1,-,CSVADSHYGYTF,TGCAGCGTCGCTGACAGTCACTATGGCTACACCTTC
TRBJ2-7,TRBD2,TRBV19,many,CAIMGTRVLGGEQYF,TGTGCCATAATGGGGACTAGGGTTCTTGGGGGCGAGCAGTACTTC
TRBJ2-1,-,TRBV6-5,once,CASSYEGTRSYNEQFF,TGTGCCAGCAGTTACGAGGGGACACGCTCCTACAATGAGCAGTTCTTC
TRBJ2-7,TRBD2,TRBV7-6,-,CASSSVTSGTYEQYF,TGTGCCAGCAGCTCCGTTACTAGCGGGACCTACGAGCAGTACTTC
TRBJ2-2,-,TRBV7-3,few,CASSLFTAGELFF,TGTGCCAGCAGCTTATTTACGGCCGGGGAGCTGTTTTTT
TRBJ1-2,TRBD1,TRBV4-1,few,CASSQDPGQAYYGYTF,TGCGCCAGCAGCCAAGATCCGGGACAGGCCTACTATGGCTACACCTTC
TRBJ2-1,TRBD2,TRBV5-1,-,CASRPTSGHYNEQFF,TGCGCCAGCAGGCCAACTAGCGGACATTACAATGAGCAGTTCTTC
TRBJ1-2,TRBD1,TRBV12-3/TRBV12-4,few,CASRSSGTVTSGYTF,TGTGCCAGCAGAAGCTCAGGGACAGTTACATCTGGCTACACCTTC
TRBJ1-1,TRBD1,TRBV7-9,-,CASSPSRDSSLRAFF,TGTGCCAGCAGCCCCTCTCGGGACAGCTCTTTGAGAGCTTTCTTT
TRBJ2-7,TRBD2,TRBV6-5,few,CASSLRVTSGRSYEQYF,TGTGCCAGCAGTTTAAGGGTGACTAGCGGGAGGTCCTACGAGCAGTACTTC
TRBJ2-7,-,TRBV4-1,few,CASSPARRSYEQYF,TGCGCCAGCAGCCCAGCTAGACGGAGTTACGAGCAGTACTTC
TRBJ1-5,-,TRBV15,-,CATSRERQGGNQPQHF,TGTGCCACCAGCAGAGAACGGCAGGGAGGCAATCAGCCCCAGCATTTT
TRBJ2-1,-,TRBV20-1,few,CSPGSSRSGGYNEQFF,TGCAGTCCCGGGTCTAGCAGGTCAGGCGGGTACAATGAGCAGTTCTTC
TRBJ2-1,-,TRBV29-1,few,CSVEGGRDTSSNEQFF,TGCAGCGTTGAAGGAGGTCGGGACACTAGTTCCAATGAGCAGTTCTTC
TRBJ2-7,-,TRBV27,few,CASRHTGHYEQYF,TGTGCCAGCAGACACACTGGCCACTACGAGCAGTACTTC
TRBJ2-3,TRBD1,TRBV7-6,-,CASSFGTGGMTDTQYF,TGTGCCAGCAGCTTCGGGACAGGGGGCATGACAGATACGCAGTATTTT
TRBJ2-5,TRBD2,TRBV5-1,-,CASSPRVTSGQETQYF,TGCGCCAGCAGCCCCAGGGTCACTAGCGGGCAAGAGACCCAGTACTTC
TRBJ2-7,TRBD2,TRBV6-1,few,CASSLGLSGREQYF,TGTGCCAGCAGTCTCGGGCTTAGCGGGAGGGAGCAGTACTTC
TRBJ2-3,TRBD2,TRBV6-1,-,CANSTSARRGAQYF,TGTGCCAATTCGACTAGCGCTCGCAGAGGGGCGCAGTATTTT
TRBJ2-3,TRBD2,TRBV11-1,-,CASSSEMTTSGSADTQYF,TGTGCCAGCAGCTCCGAAATGACAACTAGCGGGAGCGCAGATACGCAGTATTTT
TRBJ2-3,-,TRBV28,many,CASSALLSTDTQYF,TGTGCCAGCAGTGCACTACTTAGCACAGATACGCAGTATTTT
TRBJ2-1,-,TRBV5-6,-,CASSLGVFLGGEQFF,TGTGCCAGCAGCTTGGGAGTGTTCCTGGGGGGTGAGCAGTTCTTC
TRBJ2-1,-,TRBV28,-,CASSPAPGLSYNEQFF,TGTGCCAGCAGCCCGGCCCCGGGCTTGAGCTACAATGAGCAGTTCTTC
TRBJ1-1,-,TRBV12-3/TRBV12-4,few,CASSFGPGGNTEAFF,TGTGCCAGCAGTTTTGGCCCGGGAGGGAACACTGAAGCTTTCTTT
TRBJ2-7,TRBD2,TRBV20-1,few,CSGSDGLAGGVEQYF,TGCAGCGGATCAGACGGACTAGCGGGTGGGGTCGAGCAGTACTTC